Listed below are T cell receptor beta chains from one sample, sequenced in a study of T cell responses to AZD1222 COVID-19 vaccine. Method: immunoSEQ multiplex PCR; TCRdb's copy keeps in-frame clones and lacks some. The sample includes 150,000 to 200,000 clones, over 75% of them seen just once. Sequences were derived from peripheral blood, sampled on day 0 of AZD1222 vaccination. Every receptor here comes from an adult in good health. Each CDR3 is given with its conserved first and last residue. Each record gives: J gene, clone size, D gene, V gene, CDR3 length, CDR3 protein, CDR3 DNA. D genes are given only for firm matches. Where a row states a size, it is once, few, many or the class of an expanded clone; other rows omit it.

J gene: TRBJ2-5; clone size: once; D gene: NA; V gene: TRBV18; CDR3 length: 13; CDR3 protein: CASSPLDQETQYF; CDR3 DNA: TGTGCCAGCTCACCACTCGACCAAGAGACCCAGTACTTC
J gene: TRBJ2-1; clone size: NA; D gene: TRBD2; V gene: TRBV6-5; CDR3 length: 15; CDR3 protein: CASSQTGLAGNEQFF; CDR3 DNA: TGTGCCAGCAGTCAGACGGGACTAGCGGGCAATGAGCAGTTCTTC
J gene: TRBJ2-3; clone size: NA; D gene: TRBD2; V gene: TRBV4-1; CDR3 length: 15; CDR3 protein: CASSQYAGATDTQYF; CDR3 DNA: TGCGCCAGCAGCCAATACGCGGGAGCTACAGATACGCAGTATTTT
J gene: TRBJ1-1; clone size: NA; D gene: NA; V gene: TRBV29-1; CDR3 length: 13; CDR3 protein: CSVMGHLNTEAFF; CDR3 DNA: TGCAGCGTGATGGGACATTTGAACACTGAAGCTTTCTTT
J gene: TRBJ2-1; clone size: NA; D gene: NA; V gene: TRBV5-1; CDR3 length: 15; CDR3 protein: CASSRTDRENNEQFF; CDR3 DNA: TGCGCCAGCAGCAGGACGGACAGAGAGAACAATGAGCAGTTCTTC
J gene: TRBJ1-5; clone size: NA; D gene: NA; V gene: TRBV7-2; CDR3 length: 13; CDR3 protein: CASSLDSRQPQHF; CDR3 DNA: TGTGCCAGCAGCTTGGACTCACGGCAGCCCCAGCATTTT
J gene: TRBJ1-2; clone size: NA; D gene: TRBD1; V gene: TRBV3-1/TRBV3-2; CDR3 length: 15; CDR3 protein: CASSQWDRLRDGYTF; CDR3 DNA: TGTGCCAGCAGCCAATGGGACAGGTTAAGGGATGGCTACACCTTC
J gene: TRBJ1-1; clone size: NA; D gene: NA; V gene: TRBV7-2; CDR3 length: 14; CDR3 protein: CASSYGRSSTEAFF; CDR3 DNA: TGTGCCAGCAGCTATGGGAGGTCGTCCACTGAAGCTTTCTTT
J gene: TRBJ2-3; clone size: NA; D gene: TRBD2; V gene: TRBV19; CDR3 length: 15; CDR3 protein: CASTWASGGFDTQYF; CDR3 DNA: TGTGCCAGTACTTGGGCTAGCGGGGGGTTCGATACGCAGTATTTT
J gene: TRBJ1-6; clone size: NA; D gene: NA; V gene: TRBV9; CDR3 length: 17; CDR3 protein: CANHRDSPSSYNSPLHF; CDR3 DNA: TGTGCCAACCATAGGGATTCCCCCAGCTCCTATAATTCACCCCTCCACTTT
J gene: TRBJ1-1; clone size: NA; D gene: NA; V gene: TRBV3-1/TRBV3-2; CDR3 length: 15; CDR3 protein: CASSQAPGEIAEAFF; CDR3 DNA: TGTGCCAGCAGCCAAGCACCGGGAGAAATCGCTGAAGCTTTCTTT
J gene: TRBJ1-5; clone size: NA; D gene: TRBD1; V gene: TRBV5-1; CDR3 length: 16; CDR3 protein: CASSLDPGQPNQPQHF; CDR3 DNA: TGCGCCAGCAGCTTGGATCCGGGACAGCCCAATCAGCCCCAGCATTTT
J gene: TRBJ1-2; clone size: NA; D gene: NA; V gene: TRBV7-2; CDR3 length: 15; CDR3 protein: CASSLGAGDLYGYTF; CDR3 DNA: TGTGCCAGCAGCTTAGGAGCTGGGGATCTCTATGGCTACACCTTC
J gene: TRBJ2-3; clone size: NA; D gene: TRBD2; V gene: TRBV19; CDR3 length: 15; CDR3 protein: CASSISSGGADTQYF; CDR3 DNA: TGTGCCAGTAGTATTTCTAGCGGGGGGGCAGATACGCAGTATTTT
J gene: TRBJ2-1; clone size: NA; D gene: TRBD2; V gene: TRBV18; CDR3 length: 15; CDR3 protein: CASSAFSGMNNEQFF; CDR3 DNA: TGTGCCAGCTCAGCCTTTAGCGGGATGAACAATGAGCAGTTCTTC
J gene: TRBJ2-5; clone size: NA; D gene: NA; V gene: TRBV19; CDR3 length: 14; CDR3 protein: CASSTALPEETQYF; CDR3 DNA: TGTGCCAGTAGTACGGCCCTCCCCGAAGAGACCCAGTACTTC
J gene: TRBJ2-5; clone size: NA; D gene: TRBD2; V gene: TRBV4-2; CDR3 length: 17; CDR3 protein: CASSQGTSGGNQETQYF; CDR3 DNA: TGTGCCAGCAGCCAAGGAACTAGCGGGGGGAACCAAGAGACCCAGTACTTC
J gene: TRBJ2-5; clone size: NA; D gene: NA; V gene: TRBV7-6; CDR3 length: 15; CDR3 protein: CASSLGGPVGETQYF; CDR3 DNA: TGTGCCAGCAGCTTAGGAGGACCGGTCGGGGAGACCCAGTACTTC
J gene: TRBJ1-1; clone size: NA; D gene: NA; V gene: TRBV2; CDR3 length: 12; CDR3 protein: CASSGVLTEAFF; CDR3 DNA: TGTGCCAGCAGTGGGGTTCTGACTGAAGCTTTCTTT
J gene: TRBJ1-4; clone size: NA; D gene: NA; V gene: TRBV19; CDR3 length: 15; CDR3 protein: CASSPNRATNEKLFF; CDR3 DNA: TGTGCCAGTAGTCCAAACAGAGCTACAAATGAAAAACTGTTTTTT
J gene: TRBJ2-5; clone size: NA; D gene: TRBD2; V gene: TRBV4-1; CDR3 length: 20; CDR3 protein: CASSQDRGSGGGKLRETQYF; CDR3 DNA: TGCGCCAGCAGCCAAGATCGTGGTAGCGGGGGGGGAAAGTTACGGGAGACCCAGTACTTC
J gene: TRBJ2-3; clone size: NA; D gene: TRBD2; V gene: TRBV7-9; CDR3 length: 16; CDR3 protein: CASSSLRRGGADTQYF; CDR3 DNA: TGTGCCAGCAGCTCACTGCGGCGGGGGGGAGCAGATACGCAGTATTTT
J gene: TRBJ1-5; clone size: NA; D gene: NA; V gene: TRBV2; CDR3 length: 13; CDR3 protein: CASSRQGNQPQHF; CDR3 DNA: TGTGCCAGCAGTCGGCAGGGCAATCAGCCCCAGCATTTT
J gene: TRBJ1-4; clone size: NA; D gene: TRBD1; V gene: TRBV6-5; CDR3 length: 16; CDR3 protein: CASSYVPGGGSEKLFF; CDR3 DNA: TGTGCCAGCAGTTACGTCCCAGGGGGTGGAAGTGAAAAACTGTTTTTT
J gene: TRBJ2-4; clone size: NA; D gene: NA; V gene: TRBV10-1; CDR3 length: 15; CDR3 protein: CASSEGGLAKNIQYF; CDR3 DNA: TGCGCCAGCAGTGAGGGCGGACTAGCCAAAAACATTCAGTACTTC
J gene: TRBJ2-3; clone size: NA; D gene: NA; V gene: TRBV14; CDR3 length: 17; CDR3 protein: CASSQAGTLRTTGTQYF; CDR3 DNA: TGTGCCAGCAGCCAAGCCGGGACACTTAGGACCACAGGAACGCAGTATTTT
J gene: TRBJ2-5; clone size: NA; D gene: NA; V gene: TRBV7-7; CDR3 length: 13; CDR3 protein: CASSGPGRETQYF; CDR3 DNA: TGTGCTAGCAGCGGGCCGGGTCGTGAGACCCAGTACTTC
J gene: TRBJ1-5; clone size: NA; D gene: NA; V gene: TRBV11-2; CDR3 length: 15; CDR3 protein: CASSLESGTYQPQHF; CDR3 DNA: TGTGCCAGCAGCTTAGAGTCGGGGACCTATCAGCCCCAGCATTTT
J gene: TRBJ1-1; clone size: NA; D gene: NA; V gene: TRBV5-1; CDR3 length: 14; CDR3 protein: CASSYGGVNTEAFF; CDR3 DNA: TGCGCCAGCAGCTACGGGGGAGTGAATACTGAAGCTTTCTTT
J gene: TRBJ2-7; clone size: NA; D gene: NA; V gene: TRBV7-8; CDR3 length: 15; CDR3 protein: CASSLVGGKSYEQYF; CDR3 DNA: TGTGCCAGCAGCTTAGTGGGGGGCAAATCCTACGAGCAGTACTTC